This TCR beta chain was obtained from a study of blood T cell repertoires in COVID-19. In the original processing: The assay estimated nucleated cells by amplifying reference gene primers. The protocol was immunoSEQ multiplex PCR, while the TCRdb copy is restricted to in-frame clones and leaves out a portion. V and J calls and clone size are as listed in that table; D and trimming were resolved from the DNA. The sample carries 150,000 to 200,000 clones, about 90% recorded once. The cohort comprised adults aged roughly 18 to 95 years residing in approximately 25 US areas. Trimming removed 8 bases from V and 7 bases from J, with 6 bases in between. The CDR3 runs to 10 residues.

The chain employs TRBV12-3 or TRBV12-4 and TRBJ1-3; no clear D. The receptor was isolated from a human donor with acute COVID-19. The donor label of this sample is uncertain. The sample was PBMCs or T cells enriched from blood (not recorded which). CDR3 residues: CASLANTIYF. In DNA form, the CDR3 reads TGTGCCAGCCTCGCGAACACCATATATTTT.